A selection of T cell receptor beta chains follows, all from one sample in a study of shared clonotypes between healthy human individuals. Generated by immunoSEQ multiplex PCR, the TCRdb table keeps only in-frame clones and is missing some. This table has a few million clones, just under 95% appearing once. The source material was naive CD4+ T cells from PBMCs. The receptors come from a man aged 18 to 35 in good health. Some clones in this sample may be carry-over from other donors' samples. The conserved cysteine and the conserved F or W are not part of the CDR3 here. Not all rows give a size; the values are once, few, many and, for expanded clones, a class.

clone_size	v_call	j_call	cdr3_aa
NA	TRBV6-1	TRBJ2-5	AGNRGPQETQY
NA	TRBV18	TRBJ2-7	ASSPPKTATSYEQY
NA	TRBV6-1	TRBJ1-2	ASGPGSLGRYT
NA	TRBV5-1	TRBJ1-6	ASSLADRNNSPLH
NA	TRBV6-1	TRBJ1-5	ASLEGVGQPQH
NA	TRBV5-1	TRBJ2-3	ASSVGQQKDTQY
few	TRBV18	TRBJ1-1	ASSSTGGERAF
NA	TRBV9	TRBJ2-1	ASSVATRNEQF
NA	TRBV7-8	TRBJ1-5	ASSKDNRGTYQPQH
NA	TRBV4-1	TRBJ2-1	ASRYGLAGGVGEQF
NA	TRBV30	TRBJ2-5	AWSDTPAGGQY
NA	TRBV25-1	TRBJ2-5	ASRERSQETQY
NA	TRBV15	TRBJ2-2	ATSRDHFGVENTGELF
NA	TRBV5-1	TRBJ2-7	ASSLGQGGQEQY
NA	TRBV15	TRBJ2-2	ATPGTGEAGELF
NA	TRBV19	TRBJ1-5	ASSIDRLGGNQPQH
NA	TRBV4-2	TRBJ2-3	ASSHEGVTQY
NA	TRBV18	TRBJ1-1	ASSPDRGVNTEAF
NA	TRBV30	TRBJ2-2	AWSVWAVGTGELF
NA	TRBV7-2	TRBJ1-2	ASSLGAGNYGYT
NA	TRBV28	TRBJ2-3	ASRADRPDTQY
NA	TRBV2	TRBJ2-2	ASGRAATGELF
NA	TRBV5-1	TRBJ2-1	ASGPTSGRASNEQF
NA	TRBV7-9	TRBJ1-1	ARTPGQDTEAF
NA	TRBV7-9	TRBJ2-7	ASSSRLAVRYEQY
NA	TRBV5-5	TRBJ2-2	ASSLGQGWTGELF
few	TRBV29-1	TRBJ1-3	SVVGSSGNTIY
NA	TRBV27	TRBJ2-7	ASSSPSAGSYEQY
NA	TRBV7-9	TRBJ2-5	ASSLGGPTKETQY
NA	TRBV5-1	TRBJ2-2	ASSLEGGRGEFAGELF
once	TRBV10-3	TRBJ1-1	AISQQGASNTEAF
NA	TRBV29-1	TRBJ1-1	SAGGPRAVGTEAF
once	TRBV7-2	TRBJ2-6	ASSLALQGATGANVLT
once	TRBV4-2	TRBJ2-3	ASSLEGQGSTDTQY
NA	TRBV11-2	TRBJ2-1	ASSLAYVTYEQF
NA	TRBV27	TRBJ2-7	ASSSISLGEGYEQY
NA	TRBV5-3	TRBJ1-1	ARSFQSVLVHREAF
NA	TRBV28	TRBJ1-2	ASSSGDYGYT
NA	TRBV28	TRBJ1-5	ASSLGRTNQPQH
NA	TRBV9	TRBJ2-7	ASKTPRDCLSYEQY
NA	TRBV28	TRBJ2-7	ASSLTAVPNYEQY
NA	TRBV30	TRBJ1-2	AWSRRQTIYGYT
NA	TRBV5-1	TRBJ2-7	ASSYAIGQTDEQY
NA	TRBV21-1	TRBJ1-5	GEQPQH
NA	TRBV25-1	TRBJ2-1	ASSHSTGGSYNEQF
once	TRBV18	TRBJ1-3	ASSPNTRRNSGNTIY
NA	TRBV7-2	TRBJ2-7	ASSSTGISYEQY
NA	TRBV5-1	TRBJ2-7	ASSLAASGPSYEQY
few	TRBV11-2	TRBJ2-1	ASSLYTYNEQF
NA	TRBV7-2	TRBJ2-2	ASSIGTSAGELF
NA	TRBV28	TRBJ2-1	ASSLRGMGYNEQF
NA	TRBV5-4	TRBJ2-2	ASSLGQPNTGELF
NA	TRBV7-2	TRBJ2-7	ASSLAPGTSLYEQY
NA	TRBV28	TRBJ1-2	ASSLSFRDLNYGYT
NA	TRBV7-6	TRBJ2-1	ASSLWASGMTEQF
once	TRBV4-1	TRBJ2-1	ASSSLALSYNEQF
NA	TRBV6-5	TRBJ2-7	ASSYPREAHEQY
NA	TRBV6-1	TRBJ2-1	ASSEAFEQF
NA	TRBV28	TRBJ2-4	ASSTPGLLKAKNIQY
NA	TRBV5-4	TRBJ1-2	ASSPGAGQGTYGYT